The present TCR beta chain was sequenced within a study of T cells in Graves' hyperthyroidism and ophthalmopathy. This CDR3 is built from 16 residues. The V end lost 1 base, the J end lost 3 bases, and 16 bases lay between the germline ends. CDR1 and CDR2 from the germline V gene are SEHNR and FQNEAQ (reference sequence). This clonotype was observed a handful of times. Its target is unknown. Amplification of TCR beta CDR3 regions was performed using RNA transcripts as template. First-round RT-PCR targeting the TCR CDR3 was performed with the HTBI primer set. TCRdb redid the calling of the multiplex PCR reads with MiXCR, one entry per CDR3 protein. The table has about 700,000 distinct CDR3 sequences, about 14% seen once. Study observations and caveats: Most thyroid clonotypes that were expanded above 0.001 also turned up in blood.

Disease duration under 2 months; hyperthyroidism patients were aged 18 to 65. This clonotype originated in a young woman with Graves' hyperthyroidism. The specimen sequenced was blood. This chain connects TRBV7-9 to TRBJ2-7; D is possibly TRBD1 or TRBD2 (5 bases each). The CDR3 reads CASSLDANGADYEQYF. In nucleotides, the CDR3 is TGTGCCAGCAGCTTAGACGCGAACGGGGCTGACTACGAGCAGTACTTC.